The 8 T cell receptor beta chains listed next were all sequenced from one sample in a study of shared clonotypes between healthy human individuals. Generated by immunoSEQ multiplex PCR, the TCRdb table keeps only in-frame clones and is missing some. The sample carries about 1 million clones, approximately 78% recorded once. The sample consisted of memory CD4+ T cells from PBMCs. Stated subset: CD45RA-negative fraction. These receptors were obtained from a man between 18 and 35 years old in good health. Some clones in this sample may be carry-over from other donors' samples.

The V and J genes are TRBV28 and TRBJ1-4, with 10 bases identical to TRBD1. Trimming at V came to 6 bases and at J to 8 bases, leaving 12 bases not matched to a gene. CDR1 MDHEN and CDR2 SYDVKM come from the germline V gene. CDR3 length: 16 residues. The CDR3 bases are TGTGCCAGCAGCCAAGGGGGGGGACAGGGGCTGGAAAAACTGTTTTTT. Translation gives CASSQGGGQGLEKLFF.

This clone was seen just once. Written as DNA, the CDR3 is TGTGCCAGCAGCTCCTCCGGGACTCAACTCAATGAGCAGTTCTTC. Its translation is CASSSSGTQLNEQFF. The chain links TRBV7-9 to TRBJ2-1, with D possibly matching TRBD2 (6 bases). This CDR3 region has 15 residues. Trimming stripped 4 bases from V and 6 bases from J, with 16 bases between. Germline values: CDR1 SEHNR, CDR2 FQNEAQ (reference sequence).

V is TRBV7-2 and J is TRBJ1-2; perhaps TRBD1 as D (5 bases). Germline loops: CDR1 SGHTA, CDR2 FQGNSA. V lost 5 bases, J lost 8 bases, and 15 bases lay in between. The CDR3 runs to 13 residues. The CDR3: CASSPRLGEGYTF. The CDR3 bases are TGTGCCAGCAGCCCCCGCCTAGGGGAAGGCTACACCTTC.

This clone was seen repeatedly, ten times or more. CDR3 residues: CARSLTGKNEQYF. In DNA, the CDR3 is TGTGCCAGAAGCCTAACAGGGAAGAACGAGCAGTACTTC. The chain combines TRBV5-3 with TRBJ2-7, with TRBD1 as a possible D gene (6 bases). TRBV5-3 is filed as an ORF, its function uncertain. Between the trimmed V and J ends, which lost 4 bases and 5 bases, there was a span of 13 bases. This CDR3 spans 13 amino acids.

The V gene is TRBV11-3, the J gene TRBJ2-1; a possible D gene is TRBD1 (5 bases). The ends were cut back, 0 bases at V and 4 bases at J, with 13 bases in the middle. The CDR3 extends over 16 amino acids. Germline V gene lookup returns CDR1 SGHNT and CDR2 YENEEA. The CDR3 spells CASSLDYRTQYNEQFF. As DNA, the CDR3 is TGTGCCAGCAGCTTAGATTATCGGACACAATACAATGAGCAGTTCTTC.

V is TRBV19 and J is TRBJ2-3, with 10 bases identical to TRBD2. CDR1 LNHDA and CDR2 SQIVND come from the germline V gene (reference sequence). V dropped 5 bases and J dropped 5; count of bases not matched to a gene: 4. There are 14 residues in the CDR3. CDR3 residues: CASSASGSLDTQYF. In DNA form, the CDR3 reads TGTGCCAGTAGTGCTAGCGGGAGCTTAGATACGCAGTATTTT.

A note on this clone: Other DNA sequences within the sample encode an identical CDR3. The J gene is TRBJ1-2, the V gene TRBV28; no clear D. The germline CDR1 and CDR2 sequences are MDHEN and SYDVKM. V lost 4 bases, J lost 5 bases, and 8 bases lay in between. CDR3 length equals 12 residues. The CDR3 here is CASSSDGYGYTF. Here the CDR3 DNA reads TGTGCCAGCAGTTCGGACGGGTATGGCTACACCTTC.

The V gene is TRBV7-2, the J gene TRBJ2-7; weak D call: TRBD1 (5 bases). V was cut by 2 bases and J by 4 bases, with 12 bases left in between. The CDR3 length is 14 residues. CDR1 is SGHTA, CDR2 FQGNSA, per germline. The CDR3 DNA sequence: TGTGCCAGCAGCTTAATAGGACACACATACGAGCAGTACTTC. Protein sequence: CASSLIGHTYEQYF.